Listed here are 7 T cell receptor beta chains from one sample, sequenced in a study of blood T cells in healthy people across ages. For the second PCR, which ran for roughly 6 to 12 cycles, a sample-barcoded 5' primer and a J-beta primer mix were used. One entry per CDR3 protein, called by TCRdb with MiXCR from the 5' RACE reads. This table holds around 1,600,000 distinct CDR3 sequences, 40% to 45% found once. The sample was blood. These receptors all come from a young woman in good health.

V and J are TRBV20-1 and TRBJ2-5; TRBD2 is a possible D gene (5 bases). This CDR3 is built from 14 residues. V lost 3 bases and J 11 bases, leaving 22 bases between the germline ends. The germline V gene encodes CDR1 DFQATT and CDR2 SNEGSKA (reference sequence). This CDR3 is CSASWEYSYNEQYF. DNA for the CDR3: TGCAGTGCTAGTTGGGAGTACTCCTACAATGAGCAGTACTTC.

This clonotype came up a few times. J is TRBJ1-2 and V is TRBV20-1; D is ambiguous. Germline CDR1 reads DFQATT; CDR2 reads SNEGSKA (reference sequence). The CDR3 contains 11 residues. The V end was cut by 3 bases, the J end by 10 bases, with 12 bases between. In nucleotides, the CDR3 is TGCAGTGCTAGGGCCCAATGGGACTACACCTTC. Translated: CSARAQWDYTF.

The J gene is TRBJ1-2, the V gene TRBV4-3; possible D gene TRBD1, 5 bases. The CDR3 is 13 amino acids. Germline V gives CDR1 LGHNA, CDR2 YSLEER. V shed 6 bases and J shed 8 bases, with 16 bases lying between them. The chain's CDR3 is CASRPQGGQGYTF. The CDR3 region has the DNA TGCGCCAGCAGGCCCCAGGGTGGCCAAGGCTACACCTTC.

The rearrangement joins TRBV12-3 or TRBV12-4 to TRBJ2-6; D remains ambiguous. This CDR3 has 16 amino acids. Trimming cost V 7 bases and J 4 bases, with 17 bases left between them. The CDR3 DNA reads TGTGCCAGCACCAACGACATAGGGCTCGGGGCCAACGTCCTGACTTTC. Its protein product is CASTNDIGLGANVLTF.

The CDR3 here is CSAPVAGNSGANVLTF. The CDR3 DNA follows: TGCAGTGCCCCCGTGGCAGGTAACTCTGGGGCCAACGTCCTGACTTTC. The rearrangement uses TRBV20-1 and TRBJ2-6, with D hard to call. Germline assignment: CDR1 DFQATT and CDR2 SNEGSKA (reference sequence). The CDR3 totals 16 residues. The germline V and J ends were trimmed by 6 bases and 0 bases, with 15 bases remaining between them.

J is TRBJ2-4 and V is TRBV7-2; 10 bases align to TRBD2. The length of the CDR3 is 13 residues. CDR1 SGHTA and CDR2 FQGNSA come from the germline V gene. Trimming removed 5 bases from V and 13 bases from J; junction bases left unmatched: 8. CDR3 in amino acids: CASSDLAGDGQYF. The CDR3 nucleotides are TGTGCCAGCAGCGACCTAGCGGGGGATGGGCAGTACTTC.

This clonotype showed up just a few times. The chain links TRBV11-2 to TRBJ1-4; 7 bases agree with TRBD1. Trimming at V came to 6 bases and at J to 4 bases, leaving 17 bases not matched to a gene. The germline V gene has CDR1 SGHAT and CDR2 FQNNGV. The CDR3 totals 18 residues. The CDR3 DNA is TGTGCCAGCAGTGCTTTAGGGGGCGCGGGGGGTTATAATGAAAAACTGTTTTTT. Protein: CASSALGGAGGYNEKLFF. The full variable domain, rest sourced from reference TRBV11-2 and TRBJ1-4, is EAGVAQSPRYKIIEKRQSVAFWCNPISGHATLYWYQQILGQGPKLLIQFQNNGVVDDSQLPKDRFSAERLKGVDSTLKIQPAKLEDSAVYLCASSALGGAGGYNEKLFFGSGTQLSVL.